The next 10 T cell receptor beta chains were all read from a single sample in a study of T cell responses to AZD1222 COVID-19 vaccine. Generated by immunoSEQ multiplex PCR, the TCRdb table keeps only in-frame clones and is missing some. In the table there are around 200,000 clones, 85% to 95% of which are singletons. The sample here was peripheral blood, taken 28 days after the second AZD1222 dose. The receptors come from an adult who received the AZD1222 COVID-19 vaccine.

The chain carries TRBV27 and TRBJ2-7; D could derive from TRBD1 or TRBD2 (6 bases each). The CDR3 sequence is 15 residues long. The germline V gene encodes CDR1 MNHEY and CDR2 SMNVEV (reference sequence). The ends were cut back, 2 bases at V and 3 bases at J, with 14 bases in the middle. The CDR3, as DNA: TGTGCCAGCAGTTTAAGGGGGGAGGTCTTCTACGAGCAGTACTTC. Translating it yields CASSLRGEVFYEQYF.

The V call is TRBV5-1, the J call TRBJ1-4, with 9 positions matching TRBD1. The germline gives CDR1 SGHRS, CDR2 YFSETQ. J lost 5 bases, V lost 2 bases, and 1 base had no gene match. This CDR3 contains 14 residues. CDR3 nucleotides: TGCGCCAGCAGCTTAGGACAGGGGAATGAAAAACTGTTTTTT. This encodes CASSLGQGNEKLFF. Combining the CDR3 with reference TRBV5-1 and TRBJ1-4 gives the whole variable domain KAGVTQTPRYLIKTRGQQVTLSCSPISGHRSVSWYQQTPGQGLQFLFEYFSETQRNKGNFPGRFSGRQFSNSRSEMNVSTLELGDSALYLCASSLGQGNEKLFFGSGTQLSVL.

This rearrangement joins TRBV9 to TRBJ2-3; D gene uncertain. The ends were cut back, 5 bases at V and 1 base at J, with 14 bases in the middle. The CDR3 spans 15 residues. CDR1 and CDR2 from the germline V gene are SGDLS and YYNGEE. The CDR3 sequence: CASSQAPTGTDTQYF. In nucleotides, the CDR3 is TGTGCCAGCAGTCAAGCCCCCACCGGCACAGATACGCAGTATTTT.

The chain employs TRBV2 and TRBJ1-2; unclear D gene. Per the germline V gene, CDR1 is SNHLY and CDR2 is FYNNEI. There are 12 residues in the CDR3. With 7 bases removed from V and 1 base from J, the gap between germline ends came to 7 bases. The CDR3 reads CASKADNYGYTF. The CDR3, as DNA: TGTGCCAGCAAGGCGGATAACTATGGCTACACCTTC.

This chain connects TRBV28 to TRBJ1-1; D unresolved. The germline V and J ends were trimmed by 5 bases and 5 bases, with 9 bases remaining between them. The length of the CDR3 is 12 residues. Germline CDR1 MDHEN, CDR2 SYDVKM. CDR3 amino acids: CASSPSRTEAFF. The DNA for the CDR3 is TGTGCCAGCAGTCCAAGCCGGACTGAAGCTTTCTTT.

The J gene is TRBJ1-5, the V gene TRBV6-5; a possible D gene is TRBD1 (5 bases). The CDR3 consists of 16 residues. V lost 4 bases and J 4 bases, leaving 17 bases between the germline ends. Germline V lookup: CDR1 MNHEY, CDR2 SVGAGI. The CDR3 coding sequence is TGTGCCAGCAGTTCGGAGCCCAGGGCGGGAAATCAGCCCCAGCATTTT. Its protein is CASSSEPRAGNQPQHF.

The gene calls are TRBV29-1 and TRBJ1-1, with a possible D match to TRBD1 (5 bases). This CDR3 is built from 12 residues. Trimming cost V 4 bases and J 4 bases, with 10 bases left between them. Germline CDR1 SQVTM, CDR2 ANQGSEA. The CDR3 spells CSVGREGTEAFF. DNA for the CDR3: TGCAGCGTTGGCAGGGAAGGCACTGAAGCTTTCTTT.

V usage is TRBV7-8 and J usage is TRBJ2-1; D gene unclear. Per the germline V gene, CDR1 is SGHVS and CDR2 is FQNEAQ. The germline V and J ends were trimmed by 3 bases and 8 bases, with 17 bases remaining between them. This CDR3 has 15 amino acids. CDR3: CASSFPRLFLDEQFF. DNA of the CDR3: TGTGCCAGCAGCTTCCCCCGGCTATTCTTAGATGAGCAGTTCTTC. Full variable domain (remainder filled in from reference TRBV7-8 and TRBJ2-1): GAGVSQSPRYKVAKRGQDVALRCDPISGHVSLFWYQQALGQGPEFLTYFQNEAQLDKSGLPSDRFFAERPEGSVSTLKIQRTQQEDSAVYLCASSFPRLFLDEQFFGPGTRLTVL.

The chain combines TRBV7-3 with TRBJ2-1; no clear D gene. Germline CDR1 is SGHTA and CDR2 is FQGTGA. This CDR3 has 12 residues. V was trimmed by 3 bases and J by 10 bases, leaving 10 bases between them. The CDR3 bases are TGTGCCAGCAGCTTGTTAGGATCAGAGCAGTTCTTC. Its protein product is CASSLLGSEQFF.

This clone has only one observation. The chain joins TRBV6-1 to TRBJ1-3; D is unclear. The CDR3 contains 16 residues. V was cut by 0 bases and J by 0 bases, with 9 bases left in between. From germline, CDR1 is MNHNS and CDR2 SASEGT. In DNA form, the CDR3 reads TGTGCCAGCAGTGAAGCATCGGTTACCTCTGGAAACACCATATATTTT. The encoded protein is CASSEASVTSGNTIYF.